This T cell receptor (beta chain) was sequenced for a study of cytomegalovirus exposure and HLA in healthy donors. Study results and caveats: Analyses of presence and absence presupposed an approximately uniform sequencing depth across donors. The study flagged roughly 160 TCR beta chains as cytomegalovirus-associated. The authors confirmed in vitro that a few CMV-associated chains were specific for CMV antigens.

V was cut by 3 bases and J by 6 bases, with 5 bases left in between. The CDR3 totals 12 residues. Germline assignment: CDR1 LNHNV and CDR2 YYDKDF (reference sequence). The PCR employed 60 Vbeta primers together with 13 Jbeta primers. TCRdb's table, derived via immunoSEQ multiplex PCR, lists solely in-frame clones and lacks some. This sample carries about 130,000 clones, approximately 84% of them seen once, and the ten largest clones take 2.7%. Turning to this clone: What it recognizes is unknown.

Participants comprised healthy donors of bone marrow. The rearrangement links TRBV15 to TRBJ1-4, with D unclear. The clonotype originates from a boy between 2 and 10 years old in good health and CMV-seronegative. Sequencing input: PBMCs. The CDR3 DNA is TGTGCCACCAGCAGCCTCTATGAAAAACTGTTTTTT. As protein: CATSSLYEKLFF. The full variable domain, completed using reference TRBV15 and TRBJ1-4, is DAMVIQNPRYQVTQFGKPVTLSCSQTLNHNVMYWYQQKSSQAPKLLFHYYDKDFNNEADTPDNFQSRRPNTSFCFLDIRSPGLGDTAMYLCATSSLYEKLFFGSGTQLSVL.